Given below is one TCR beta chain in context. Antigen specificity is unknown. A sample-barcoded 5' primer and a J-beta primer mix were used in a second PCR of about 7 to 12 cycles. TCRdb re-derived calls from the 5' RACE reads in MiXCR, one entry per CDR3 protein. This sample has hundreds of thousands of distinct CDR3 sequences, with more than 45% found just once. This sample is part of a study of blood T cells in healthy people across ages. Study outcomes and limitations: Fewer expanded clones and more diversity marked long-lived versus aged donors. Diversity figures derived from one million T cells were judged to underestimate the true value.

The CDR3 runs 14 residues. Germline V gene data show CDR1 as MNHEY and CDR2 as SMNVEV (reference sequence). Losses at the gene ends were 5 bases for V and 9 bases for J; bases not matched to a gene: 9. Samples had at least 6.5 million PBMCs isolated from them. The sequenced sample consisted of blood. The source of this sequence is a man aged 25-45 years in good health. The chain joins TRBV27 to TRBJ2-1; 8 positions agree with TRBD1. CDR3 coding DNA: TGTGCCAGCAGTACACGGACAGGGATCGGTGAGCAGTTCTTC. Translating it yields CASSTRTGIGEQFF.